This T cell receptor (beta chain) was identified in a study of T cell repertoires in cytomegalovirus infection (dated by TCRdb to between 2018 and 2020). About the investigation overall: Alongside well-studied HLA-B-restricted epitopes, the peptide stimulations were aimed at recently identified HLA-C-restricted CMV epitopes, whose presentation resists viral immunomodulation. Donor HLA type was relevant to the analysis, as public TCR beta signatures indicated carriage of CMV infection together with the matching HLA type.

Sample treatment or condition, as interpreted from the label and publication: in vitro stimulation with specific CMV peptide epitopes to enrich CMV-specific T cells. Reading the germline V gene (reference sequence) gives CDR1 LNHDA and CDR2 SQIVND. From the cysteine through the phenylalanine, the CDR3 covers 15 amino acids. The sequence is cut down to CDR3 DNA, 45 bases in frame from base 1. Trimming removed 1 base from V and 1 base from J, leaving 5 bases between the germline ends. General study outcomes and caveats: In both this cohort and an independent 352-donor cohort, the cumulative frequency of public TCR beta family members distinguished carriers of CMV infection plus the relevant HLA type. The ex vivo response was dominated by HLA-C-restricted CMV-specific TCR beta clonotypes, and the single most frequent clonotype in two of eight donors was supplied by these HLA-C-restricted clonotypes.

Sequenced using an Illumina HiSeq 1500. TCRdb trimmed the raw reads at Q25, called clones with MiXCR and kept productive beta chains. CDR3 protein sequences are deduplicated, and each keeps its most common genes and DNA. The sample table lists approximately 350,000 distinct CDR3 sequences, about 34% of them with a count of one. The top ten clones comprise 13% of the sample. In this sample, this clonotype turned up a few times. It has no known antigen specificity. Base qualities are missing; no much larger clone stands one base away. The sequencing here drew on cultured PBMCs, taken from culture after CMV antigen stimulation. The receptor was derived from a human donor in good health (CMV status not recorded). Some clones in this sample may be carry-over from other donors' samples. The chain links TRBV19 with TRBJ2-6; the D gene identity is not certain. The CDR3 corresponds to CASSIASSGANVLTF. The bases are TGTGCCAGTAGTATAGCTAGTTCTGGGGCCAACGTCCTGACTTTC.